Listed below are T cell receptor beta chains from one sample, sequenced in a study of memory CD4+ T cells and cytomegalovirus serostatus. Profiled with immunoSEQ multiplex PCR; TCRdb holds only in-frame clones, not every one. The data show tens of thousands of clones, with less than 80% seen just once and 1% held by the top ten. The sample consisted of memory CD4+ T cells from blood. These receptors all come from an adult in good health and CMV-seronegative. Both conserved end residues are trimmed from each CDR3. Rows give clone size only sometimes, using once, few, many, or a class for an expanded clone.

>12|NA|TRBJ1-1|TRBV6-5
ASSSWVRGHGAF
>13|NA|TRBJ2-2|TRBV7-3
ASSPGVQNTGELF
>9|NA|TRBJ1-3|TRBV19
ASRGLNTIY
>12|once|TRBJ1-1|TRBV6-5
ASSYSRVYTEAF
>11|few|TRBJ1-2|TRBV4-2
ASSQDRDYGYT
>10|NA|TRBJ2-7|TRBV7-9
ASSARGYEQY
>11|few|TRBJ1-1|TRBV18
ASSPGVGTEAF
>12|NA|TRBJ2-5|TRBV5-6
ASSSLQGRVTQY
>12|NA|TRBJ2-3|TRBV10-3
ATTSGYSTDTQY
>13|NA|TRBJ1-2|TRBV14
ASSQISGGNYGYT
>12|NA|TRBJ1-2|TRBV6-5
ASKVGQAAYGYT
>17|few|TRBJ1-3|TRBV4-1
ASSQRRGGLDRSGNTIY
>12|NA|TRBJ2-5|TRBV7-6
ASSLTGQGETQY
>12|NA|TRBJ2-7|TRBV14
ASSQDYLPYEQY
>13|once|TRBJ1-2|TRBV2
ASTKIPGEGDGYT
>12|NA|TRBJ1-4|TRBV6-5
ASRTQGRDEKLF
>11|NA|TRBJ1-1|TRBV18
ASSAGQNTEAF
>13|NA|TRBJ2-1|TRBV5-4
ASSLGGGQGAEQF
>13|NA|TRBJ2-7|TRBV4-1
ASSRQRSGSDEQY
>13|NA|TRBJ2-7|TRBV7-2
ASSLAGGGSYEQY
>11|NA|TRBJ2-3|TRBV6-5
ASSPRRADTQY
>12|NA|TRBJ2-7|TRBV4-2
ASSPRYSTYEQY
>14|NA|TRBJ2-3|TRBV19
ASSRRTGGITDTQY
>13|NA|TRBJ2-7|TRBV14
ASSQVSTGYYEQY
>14|once|TRBJ2-6|TRBV4-2
ASSQVVAIGANVLT
>12|NA|TRBJ1-1|TRBV6-5
ASSSGPGGRVAF
>15|NA|TRBJ1-5|TRBV19
ASSIVGIRGGNQPQH
>11|medium-sized|TRBJ1-2|TRBV27
ASSDQGWKGYT
>13|NA|TRBJ2-3|TRBV28
ASSLHRDPPDTQY
>14|NA|TRBJ1-1|TRBV11-1
ASSFGDRGRNTEAF
>13|NA|TRBJ1-3|TRBV7-2
ASSHRLSSGNTIY
>11|NA|TRBJ2-5|TRBV7-2
ASSLVQKETQY
>11|NA|TRBJ2-7|TRBV2
ASSVQTIYEQY
>13|few|TRBJ2-7|TRBV6-5
ASSYSSKGTYEQY
>11|NA|TRBJ2-1|TRBV5-1
ASSKTGHNEQF
>14|NA|TRBJ1-1|TRBV27
ASSSVIGEWNTEAF
>13|medium-sized|TRBJ2-7|TRBV6-1
ASGTGQTKMYEQY
>14|few|TRBJ2-3|TRBV5-1
ASSSGTSGHTDTQY
>12|NA|TRBJ2-5|TRBV18
ASSPGQGQETQY
>12|few|TRBJ1-5|TRBV18
ASSPDSGNQPQH
>14|NA|TRBJ2-3|TRBV19
ASSISLAGTTDTQY
>13|NA|TRBJ2-5|TRBV2
ASRFTGGAQETQY
>14|NA|TRBJ2-1|TRBV28
ASSLTVQGKFGEQF
>13|NA|TRBJ1-1|TRBV18
ASSPPRVLNTEAF
>14|NA|TRBJ1-4|TRBV5-6
ASSLSRRTTNEKLF
>13|NA|TRBJ1-4|TRBV19
ASSRDGTANEKLF
>9|NA|TRBJ2-7|TRBV20-1
RASTGYEQY
>10|few|TRBJ1-1|TRBV19
ASSIGTGKAF
>9|NA|TRBJ1-2|TRBV6-6
ASTAVYGYT
>13|few|TRBJ2-1|TRBV5-6
ASSLRIGSYNEQF
>15|NA|TRBJ2-1|TRBV19
ASSIGDRGAPGNEQF
>16|few|TRBJ2-7|TRBV4-3
ASSQGFGGLGGTREQY
>16|NA|TRBJ1-2|TRBV7-3
ASSLRAGQALLGLGYT